Listed below are T cell receptor beta chains from one sample, sequenced in a study of T-cell reconstitution after alpha-beta-depleted transplantation in children. TCRdb fed the PCR reads into MiXCR, producing one record per CDR3 protein. This table holds over 150,000 distinct CDR3 sequences, roughly 6.6% found once. The source material was PBMCs, sampled before TCRalphabeta/CD19-depleted stem cell transplant. Every receptor here comes from a boy younger than 10 with acute lymphoblastic leukemia, due to receive a stem cell transplant. CDR3s include the opening cysteine and the closing phenylalanine or tryptophan. A D gene is named only where the DNA matches it firmly. For some rows the clone size is stated as once, few or many, or as a class when expanded; others skip it.

size	D	V	J	CDR3	DNA
many	NA	TRBV28	TRBJ2-5	CASSLHYNEETQYF	TGTGCCAGCAGTTTACACTACAACGAAGAGACCCAGTACTTC
many	NA	TRBV5-1	TRBJ2-1	CASSSSSETYNEQFF	TGCGCCAGCAGCTCCTCTAGCGAGACCTACAATGAGCAGTTCTTC
many	TRBD1	TRBV10-3	TRBJ2-7	CAIKGQGADEQYF	TGTGCCATCAAGGGACAGGGTGCAGACGAGCAGTACTTC
NA	NA	TRBV5-1	TRBJ2-5	CASIRETQYF	TGCGCCAGCATCAGGGAGACCCAGTACTTC
many	TRBD2	TRBV9	TRBJ2-1	CASSQGGTSAYNEQFF	TGTGCCAGCAGCCAAGGCGGGACTAGTGCCTACAATGAGCAGTTCTTC
few	TRBD1	TRBV6-6	TRBJ2-5	CASNLDRTETQYF	TGTGCCAGCAACCTGGACAGGACGGAGACCCAGTACTTC
few	NA	TRBV11-2	TRBJ1-1	CASSPQNGENTEAFF	TGTGCCAGCAGCCCCCAAAATGGGGAGAACACTGAAGCTTTCTTT
many	TRBD1	TRBV20-1	TRBJ2-3	CSAGQGNTDTQYF	TGCAGTGCTGGACAGGGGAACACAGATACGCAGTATTTT
many	NA	TRBV14	TRBJ2-1	CASESTGPQFF	TGTGCCAGCGAGTCCACTGGGCCGCAGTTCTTC
many	NA	TRBV28	TRBJ2-7	CASSLFVRKREQYF	TGTGCCAGCAGTTTATTCGTAAGGAAACGCGAGCAGTACTTC
many	NA	TRBV20-1	TRBJ2-1	CSASRSSYNEQFF	TGCAGTGCAAGCAGGAGCTCCTACAATGAGCAGTTCTTC
NA	NA	TRBV6-2/TRBV6-3	TRBJ2-2	CASSLGITGELFF	TGTGCCAGCAGCCTCGGGATTACCGGGGAGCTGTTTTTT
many	NA	TRBV5-1	TRBJ2-7	CASRSHDSFSYEQYF	TGCGCCAGCAGATCCCACGACAGTTTTTCCTACGAGCAGTACTTC
many	TRBD2	TRBV27	TRBJ2-7	CASSLVAGSEQYF	TGTGCCAGCAGTTTAGTAGCGGGAAGCGAGCAGTACTTC
few	NA	TRBV7-9	TRBJ2-6	CASSGRANVLTF	TGTGCCAGCAGTGGAAGGGCCAACGTCCTGACTTTC
NA	TRBD2	TRBV20-1	TRBJ2-1	CSATPGLAGEQFF	TGCAGTGCTACCCCGGGACTAGCGGGTGAGCAGTTCTTC
few	NA	TRBV11-2	TRBJ2-2	CASSLGGRNTGELFF	TGTGCCAGCAGCTTAGGTGGACGAAACACCGGGGAGCTGTTTTTT
many	TRBD1	TRBV29-1	TRBJ2-1	CSVRQGNEQFF	TGCAGCGTTCGACAGGGCAATGAGCAGTTCTTC
many	TRBD1	TRBV24-1	TRBJ2-5	CATSDLDRVYF	TGTGCCACCAGTGATTTGGACAGGGTGTACTTC
many	NA	TRBV20-1	TRBJ2-1	CSARDRLSSYNEQFF	TGCAGTGCTAGAGATCGTCTCAGCTCCTACAATGAGCAGTTCTTC
NA	NA	TRBV11-2	TRBJ1-1	CASSLGHQRDTEAFF	TGTGCCAGCAGCTTAGGACACCAGCGGGACACTGAAGCTTTCTTT
few	NA	TRBV5-5	TRBJ2-7	CASSVEWGTTYEQYF	TGTGCCAGCAGCGTAGAGTGGGGGACCACCTACGAGCAGTACTTC
many	NA	TRBV9	TRBJ2-2	CASSANSGELFF	TGTGCCAGCAGCGCCAATTCGGGGGAGCTGTTTTTT
many	NA	TRBV20-1	TRBJ2-2	CSARRQIQTGELFF	TGCAGTGCTAGAAGACAGATTCAAACCGGGGAGCTGTTTTTT
many	NA	TRBV5-5	TRBJ2-5	CASSLVGLPIQYF	TGTGCCAGCAGCTTGGTCGGCCTACCGATCCAGTACTTC